This TCR beta chain stems from a study of T-cell memory formation after mild COVID-19. The wider study: Largely donor-specific sequence clusters came from a couple of donors. Overall study results and limits: A second wave expanding day 15 to 37 was CD4+-biased; contracting clones were balanced. The finding that pre-infection memory included some responding clones suggested that cross-reactive memory joined. Shrinking CD4+ clones were chiefly CM and EM; CD8+ ones were chiefly EMRA.

This clonotype occurred a few times. Its target is unknown. The ends lost 3 bases at V and 2 bases at J; junction bases unmatched: 8. There are 15 residues in the CDR3. CDR1 is GTSNPN, CDR2 SVGIG, per germline (reference sequence). TCRdb independently ran MiXCR on the 5' RACE reads; one entry per CDR3 protein. Of around 450,000 distinct CDR3 sequences listed, 15% to 20% were seen once; the top ten hold 7.5% to 9.5%. What was sequenced was PBMCs or a T cell subset sorted from them (not recorded which). The chain is built from TRBV30 and TRBJ2-3; the match to TRBD2 covers 7 bases. This TCR was sampled from an adult woman who had mild COVID-19 (a few samples of this study predate the infection). Cell type and time point are not known. In DNA form, the CDR3 reads TGTGCCTGGAGCCGGGGGGAAGGAGCCACAGATACGCAGTATTTT. It yields the protein CAWSRGEGATDTQYF.